This passage covers 5 T cell receptor beta chains from one sample sequenced in a study of CD8+CD57+ T cells in acquired aplastic anemia. TCR beta VDJ and CDR3 profiles were obtained from a genomic DNA template. MiXCR, applied by TCRdb to the reads, yields one record per CDR3 protein. The table lists under 150,000 distinct CDR3 sequences, approximately 40% of them singletons, with over 2% in the top ten. Before being chosen for sequencing, patients had shown CD8+CD57+ cell expansion by flow cytometry. What was sequenced was sorted CD4+, CD8+, or CD8+CD57+ T cells (not recorded which) from PBMCs. All receptors derive from a human donor with aplastic anemia.

This clonotype was counted many times. The V and J genes are TRBV6-1 and TRBJ2-7; 12 bases agree with TRBD1. Germline-derived CDR1 and CDR2 are MNHNS and SASEGT. The ends lost 4 bases at V and 7 bases at J; junction bases unmatched: 8. The CDR3 totals 15 residues. CDR3 amino acids: CASSGDRGHSREQYV. The CDR3 DNA sequence: TGTGCCAGCAGTGGGGACAGGGGGCATTCGAGGGAGCAGTACGTC.

The chain has TRBV6-5 and TRBJ1-5; unclear D gene. Germline CDR1 is MNHEY and CDR2 is SVGAGI. The CDR3 covers 14 residues. V was shortened by 4 bases and J by 6 bases, with 13 bases between the two germline ends. The CDR3 DNA is TGTGCCAGCAGTTCGAACAGAGCCTTTCAGCCCCAGCATTTT. Translated: CASSSNRAFQPQHF.

For this clonotype: The junction departs from the called germline gene at one end, perhaps through a read error. V gene TRBV5-5 combines with J gene TRBJ1-1; the D is unclear. The CDR3 totals 13 residues. Per germline, CDR1 SGHKS and CDR2 YYEKEE (reference sequence). In DNA, the CDR3 is TGTGCCAGCAGCTTGGACCAGAACACTGGAGCTTTCTTT. It translates to CASSLDQNTGAFF.

This clonotype was counted at least ten times. This chain connects TRBV6-6 to TRBJ1-1; no firm D call. V lost 7 bases and J 10 bases, leaving 13 bases between the germline ends. The CDR3 covers 11 residues. The germline gives CDR1 MNHNY, CDR2 SVGAGI (reference sequence). The CDR3 loop reads CASIGSGVAFF. CDR3 sequence (DNA): TGTGCCAGCATTGGTTCTGGGGTAGCTTTCTTT.

The sample holds many counts of this clonotype. The chain combines TRBV20-1 with TRBJ1-1, with D perhaps TRBD1 (6 bases). The germline CDR1 and CDR2 sequences are DFQATT and SNEGSKA (reference sequence). There are 13 residues in the CDR3. Trimming stripped 4 bases from V and 5 bases from J, with 14 bases between. The CDR3 DNA follows: TGCAGTGCTATACAGGGACCTGGAACTGAAGCTTTCTTT. Residues: CSAIQGPGTEAFF.